Listed below are T cell receptor beta chains from one sample, sequenced in a study of blood T cell repertoires in COVID-19. Profiled with immunoSEQ multiplex PCR; TCRdb holds only in-frame clones, not every one. This sample has approximately 120,000 clones, with approximately 83% found just once. The source material was peripheral blood. These receptors all stem from a man aged 80 or over with active or convalescent COVID-19. CDR3s include the opening cysteine and the closing phenylalanine or tryptophan.

V	J	CDR3
TRBV5-1	TRBJ1-1	CASSPDRPSGGAFF
TRBV5-1	TRBJ2-6	CASTPAGHGANVLTF
TRBV4-3	TRBJ1-1	CASSQEVPRGTEAFF
TRBV7-2	TRBJ2-1	CASSSGLAGAGEQFF
TRBV19	TRBJ1-4	CASSLGHLNEKLFF
TRBV6-5	TRBJ1-2	CASSFSGQGNYGYTF
TRBV19	TRBJ1-2	CASSIVGRRIYGYTF
TRBV19	TRBJ2-5	CASSIGRGPPQETQYF
TRBV27	TRBJ1-3	CASSRTGGSGNTIYF
TRBV5-1	TRBJ2-6	CASRFTSSGANVLTF
TRBV5-4	TRBJ2-6	CASSLGGTGANVLTF
TRBV6-1	TRBJ1-4	CASSEVPGLDEKLFF